This T cell receptor (beta chain) stems from a study of blood T cell repertoires in COVID-19. Background on the study: The study drew acute and convalescent COVID-19 samples from the United States, Italy and Spain. The cDNA or gDNA used as material had been derived from T cells, B-cell-depleted T cells, or PBMCs.

Source study methods: Cell counts per sample came from amplifying reference gene primers. Produced via immunoSEQ multiplex PCR; TCRdb's table is partial and in-frame only. For V, J and clone size, that table is used; D and trimming come from the DNA. The sample comprises about 98,000 clones, 81% of which are singletons, and over 3.5% rests with the top ten. Germline loops: CDR1 LNHDA, CDR2 SQIVND (reference sequence). The CDR3 has 14 amino acids. Sequencing was done on a sample of peripheral blood. The TCR originated in a man in his fifties or sixties with acute or convalescent COVID-19. The chain is built from TRBV19 and TRBJ1-2; D possibly corresponds to TRBD1 (6 bases). CDR3 amino acids: CASNRGQGNYGYTF. The CDR3 DNA follows: TGTGCTTCTAATAGGGGCCAGGGGAACTATGGCTACACCTTC.